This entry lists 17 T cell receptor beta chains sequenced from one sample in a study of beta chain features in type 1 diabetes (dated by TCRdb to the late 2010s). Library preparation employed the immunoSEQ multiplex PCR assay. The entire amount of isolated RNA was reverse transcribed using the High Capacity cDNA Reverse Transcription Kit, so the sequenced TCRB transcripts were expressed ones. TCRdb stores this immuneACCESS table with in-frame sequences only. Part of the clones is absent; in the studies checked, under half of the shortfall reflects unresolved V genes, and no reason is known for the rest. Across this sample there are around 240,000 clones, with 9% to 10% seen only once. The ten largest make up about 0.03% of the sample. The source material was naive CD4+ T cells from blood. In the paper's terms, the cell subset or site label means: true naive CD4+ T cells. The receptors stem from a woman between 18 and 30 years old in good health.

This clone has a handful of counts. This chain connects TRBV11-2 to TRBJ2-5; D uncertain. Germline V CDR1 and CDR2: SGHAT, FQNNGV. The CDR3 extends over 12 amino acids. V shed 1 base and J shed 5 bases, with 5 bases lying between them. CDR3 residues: CASSLVLETQYF. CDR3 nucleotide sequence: TGTGCCAGCAGCTTAGTCCTTGAGACCCAGTACTTC.

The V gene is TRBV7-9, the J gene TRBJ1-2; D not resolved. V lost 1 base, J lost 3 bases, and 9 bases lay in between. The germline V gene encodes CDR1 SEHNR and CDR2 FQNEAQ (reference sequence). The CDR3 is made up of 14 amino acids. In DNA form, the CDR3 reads TGTGCCAGCAGCTTAGATGAGGGTTACTATGGCTACACCTTC. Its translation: CASSLDEGYYGYTF.

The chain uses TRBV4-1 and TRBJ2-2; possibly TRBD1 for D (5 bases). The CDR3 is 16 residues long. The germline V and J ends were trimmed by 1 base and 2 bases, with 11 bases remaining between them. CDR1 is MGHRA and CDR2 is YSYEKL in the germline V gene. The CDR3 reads CASSQGVDRNTGELFF. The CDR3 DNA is TGCGCCAGCAGCCAAGGCGTCGACAGAAACACCGGGGAGCTGTTTTTT.

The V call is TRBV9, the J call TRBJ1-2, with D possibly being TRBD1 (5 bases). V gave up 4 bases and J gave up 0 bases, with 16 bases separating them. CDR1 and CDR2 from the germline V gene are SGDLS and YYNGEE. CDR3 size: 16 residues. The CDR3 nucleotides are TGTGCCAGCAGCCGGGACTCACGCCCTACTAACTATGGCTACACCTTC. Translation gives CASSRDSRPTNYGYTF.

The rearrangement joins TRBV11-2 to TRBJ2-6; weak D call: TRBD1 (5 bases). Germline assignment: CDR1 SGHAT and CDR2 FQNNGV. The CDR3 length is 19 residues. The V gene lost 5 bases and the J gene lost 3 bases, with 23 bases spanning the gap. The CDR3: CASSPLGWGLKGGANVLTF. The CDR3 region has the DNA TGTGCCAGCAGCCCCTTAGGTTGGGGCTTAAAAGGTGGGGCCAACGTCCTGACTTTC. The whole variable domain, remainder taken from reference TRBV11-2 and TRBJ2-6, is EAGVAQSPRYKIIEKRQSVAFWCNPISGHATLYWYQQILGQGPKLLIQFQNNGVVDDSQLPKDRFSAERLKGVDSTLKIQPAKLEDSAVYLCASSPLGWGLKGGANVLTFGAGSRLTVL.

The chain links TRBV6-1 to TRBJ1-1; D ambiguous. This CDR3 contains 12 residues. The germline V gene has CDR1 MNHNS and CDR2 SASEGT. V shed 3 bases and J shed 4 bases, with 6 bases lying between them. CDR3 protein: CASSDLPTEAFF. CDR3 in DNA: TGTGCCAGCAGTGACCTTCCCACTGAAGCTTTCTTT.

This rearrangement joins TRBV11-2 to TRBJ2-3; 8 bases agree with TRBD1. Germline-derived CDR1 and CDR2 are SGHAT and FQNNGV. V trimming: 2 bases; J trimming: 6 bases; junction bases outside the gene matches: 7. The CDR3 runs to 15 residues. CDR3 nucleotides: TGTGCCAGCAGCTTATTGCCCAGGGGGCTCGATACGCAGTATTTT. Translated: CASSLLPRGLDTQYF.

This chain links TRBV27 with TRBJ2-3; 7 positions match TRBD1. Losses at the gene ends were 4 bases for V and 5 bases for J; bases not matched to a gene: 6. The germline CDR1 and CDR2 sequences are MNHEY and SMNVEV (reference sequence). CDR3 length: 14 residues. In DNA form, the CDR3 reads TGTGCCAGCAGTTACAGGGGCGTGAGAGATACGCAGTATTTT. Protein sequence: CASSYRGVRDTQYF.

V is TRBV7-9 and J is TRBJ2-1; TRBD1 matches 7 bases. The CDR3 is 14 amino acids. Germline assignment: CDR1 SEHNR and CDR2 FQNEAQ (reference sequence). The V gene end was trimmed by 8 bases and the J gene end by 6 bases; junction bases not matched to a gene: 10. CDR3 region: CASGAYRDSNEQFF. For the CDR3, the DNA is TGTGCCAGCGGAGCTTACCGGGACAGCAATGAGCAGTTCTTC.

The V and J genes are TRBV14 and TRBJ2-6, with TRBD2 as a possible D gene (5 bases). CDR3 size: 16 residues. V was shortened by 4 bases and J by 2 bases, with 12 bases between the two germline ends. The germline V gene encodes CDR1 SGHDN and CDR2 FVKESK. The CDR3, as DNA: TGTGCCAGCAGCCTCCGGCGGGCGGCTGGGGCCAACGTCCTGACTTTC. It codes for CASSLRRAAGANVLTF.

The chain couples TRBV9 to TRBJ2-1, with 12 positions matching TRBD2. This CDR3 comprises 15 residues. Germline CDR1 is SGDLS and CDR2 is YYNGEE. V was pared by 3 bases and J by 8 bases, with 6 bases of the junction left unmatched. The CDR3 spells CASSATSGSLHEQFF. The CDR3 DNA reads TGTGCCAGCAGCGCGACTAGCGGGAGTTTACATGAGCAGTTCTTC. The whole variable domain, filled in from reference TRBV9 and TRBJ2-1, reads DSGVTQTPKHLITATGQRVTLRCSPRSGDLSVYWYQQSLDQGLQFLIQYYNGEERAKGNILERFSAQQFPDLHSELNLSSLELGDSALYFCASSATSGSLHEQFFGPGTRLTVL.

The CDR3 protein is CASSSTPGQGTEAFF. The CDR3 region has the DNA TGTGCCAGCAGCTCCACTCCGGGACAGGGAACTGAAGCTTTCTTT. The chain carries TRBV5-6 and TRBJ1-1; 9 bases align to TRBD1. V lost 3 bases to trimming and J lost 5 bases; unmatched junction nucleotides: 8. Germline CDR1 and CDR2: SGHDT and YYEEEE. The CDR3 consists of 15 residues.

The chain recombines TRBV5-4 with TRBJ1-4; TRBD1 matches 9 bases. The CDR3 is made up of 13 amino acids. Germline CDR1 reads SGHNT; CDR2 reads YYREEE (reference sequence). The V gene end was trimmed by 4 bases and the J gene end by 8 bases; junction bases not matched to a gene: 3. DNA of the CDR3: TGTGCCAGCAGCCGGGACAGGGCCGAAAAACTGTTTTTT. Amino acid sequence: CASSRDRAEKLFF.

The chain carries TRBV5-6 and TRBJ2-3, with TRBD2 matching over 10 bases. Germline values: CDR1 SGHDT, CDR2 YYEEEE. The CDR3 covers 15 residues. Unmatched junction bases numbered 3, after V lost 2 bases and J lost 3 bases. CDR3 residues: CASSLAGGPTDTQYF. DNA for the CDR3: TGTGCCAGCAGCTTAGCGGGAGGGCCGACAGATACGCAGTATTTT.

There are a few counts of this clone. Written as DNA, the CDR3 is TGTGCCAGCAGCGCGGGACTAGCGGGGAGCTCCTACGAGCAGTACTTC. Amino acid sequence: CASSAGLAGSSYEQYF. This sequence joins TRBV9 and TRBJ2-7, with TRBD2 matching 13 bases. CDR1 is SGDLS and CDR2 is YYNGEE in the germline V gene. The ends lost 3 bases at V and 0 bases at J; junction bases unmatched: 3. The CDR3 contains 16 residues.

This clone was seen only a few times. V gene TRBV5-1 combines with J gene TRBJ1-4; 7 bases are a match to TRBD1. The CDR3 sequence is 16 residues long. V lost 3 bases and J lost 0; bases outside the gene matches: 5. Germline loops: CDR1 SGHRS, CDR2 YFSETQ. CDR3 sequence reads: CASSSGTATTNEKLFF. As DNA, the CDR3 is TGCGCCAGCAGCTCCGGGACAGCTACAACTAATGAAAAACTGTTTTTT.

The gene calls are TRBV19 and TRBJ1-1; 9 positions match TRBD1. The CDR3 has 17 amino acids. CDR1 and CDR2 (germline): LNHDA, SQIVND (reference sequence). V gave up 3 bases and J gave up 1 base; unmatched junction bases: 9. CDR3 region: CASSIRGRGQGNTEAFF. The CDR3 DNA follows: TGTGCCAGTAGTATTCGGGGAAGGGGACAGGGGAACACTGAAGCTTTCTTT.